This TCR beta chain was captured by sequencing in a study of T cell responses to AZD1222 COVID-19 vaccine. Study observations and caveats: Spike-specific TCR breadth and depth grew following two AZD1222 doses. Baseline seropositives among AZD1222 recipients totaled only five or six. Researchers report vaccine-associated CD4 TCRs spanning spike, with dominance at 160-218 and 743-854. No repertoire was sampled before or during the peak T cell response, only after it.

Generated by immunoSEQ multiplex PCR, the TCRdb table keeps only in-frame clones and is missing some. Altogether about 110,000 clones are present, 65% to 85% being singletons, with the ten largest covering 3.5% to 5%. After removal of 5 bases from V and 8 bases from J, the junction contained 11 bases not matched to a gene. From germline, CDR1 is PRHDT and CDR2 FYEKMQ (reference sequence). This CDR3 region has 14 residues. Comments on this clone: Its antigen is unknown.

Material: peripheral blood, obtained on day 0 of AZD1222 vaccination. The origin of this receptor is an adult in good health. The rearrangement joins TRBV13 to TRBJ1-1, with 7 nucleotides matching TRBD1. Written as DNA, the CDR3 is TGTGCCAGCAGCAAACGGAACAGGGGCGGGGAAGCTTTCTTT. This gives the protein CASSKRNRGGEAFF. Filled out from reference TRBV13 and TRBJ1-1, the complete variable domain reads AAGVIQSPRHLIKEKRETATLKCYPIPRHDTVYWYQQGPGQDPQFLISFYEKMQSDKGSIPDRFSAQQFSDYHSELNMSSLELGDSALYFCASSKRNRGGEAFFGQGTRLTVV.